Below are 26 T cell receptor beta chains sequenced from a single sample in a study of shared clonotypes between healthy human individuals. Method: immunoSEQ multiplex PCR; TCRdb's copy keeps in-frame clones and lacks some. This sample has approximately 2.5 million clones, with 85% to 95% found just once. Sequenced: naive CD4+ T cells sorted from blood. Subset specified: CD45RA+ positively selected. These receptors all stem from a man younger than 30 in good health.

The genes are TRBV15 and TRBJ2-5; either TRBD1 or TRBD2 may fit D (5 bases each). This CDR3 region has 15 residues. Trimming cost V 1 base and J 4 bases, with 13 bases left between them. The germline CDR1 and CDR2 sequences are LNHNV and YYDKDF (reference sequence). CDR3 residues: CATSRAFVGGETQYF. DNA for the CDR3: TGTGCCACCAGCAGAGCCTTTGTTGGGGGAGAGACCCAGTACTTC.

This clone has more than one count but fewer than ten. The same CDR3 is also encoded by other DNA sequences in this sample. The rearrangement joins TRBV29-1 to TRBJ1-1; D is perhaps TRBD1 (5 bases). CDR1 and CDR2 from the germline V gene are SQVTM and ANQGSEA. Trimming removed 4 bases at V and 0 bases at J, with 9 bases between. This CDR3 comprises 13 residues. The CDR3: CSVVRGLNTEAFF. CDR3 coding DNA: TGCAGCGTTGTAAGGGGCCTGAACACTGAAGCTTTCTTT.

In DNA, the CDR3 is TGTGCCATCAGTACAGGGTTCCACGAGCAGTACTTC. Translation gives CAISTGFHEQYF. The J gene is TRBJ2-7, the V gene TRBV10-3; possibly TRBD1 for D (6 bases). The CDR3 runs to 12 residues. V lost 5 bases, J lost 5 bases, and 10 bases lay in between. From germline, CDR1 is ENHRY and CDR2 SYGVKD.

The chain carries TRBV6-1 and TRBJ2-3; D not resolved. This CDR3 is 12 amino acids long. Germline V gene lookup returns CDR1 MNHNS and CDR2 SASEGT. V was pared by 5 bases and J by 6 bases, with 9 bases between. The CDR3 is CASSPLGDTQYF. The CDR3 region has the DNA TGTGCCAGCAGTCCATTAGGCGATACGCAGTATTTT.

V is TRBV18 and J is TRBJ2-2; D is undetermined. The V end lost 5 bases, the J end lost 0 bases, and 16 bases lay between the germline ends. Germline-derived CDR1 and CDR2 are KGHSH and LQKENI. This CDR3 spans 17 amino acids. The CDR3: CASSAGELGTNTGELFF. In DNA, the CDR3 is TGTGCCAGCTCAGCCGGAGAACTGGGTACGAACACCGGGGAGCTGTTTTTT.

The V gene is TRBV5-1, the J gene TRBJ1-2; 12 nucleotides agree with TRBD1. The J segment lost 4 bases and the V segment lost 3 bases, leaving 7 bases of the junction unmatched. This CDR3 is 16 amino acids long. Looked up from germline, CDR1 is SGHRS and CDR2 is YFSETQ. This CDR3 reads CASSSSGTGGIYGYTF. In nucleotides, the CDR3 is TGCGCCAGCAGCTCCTCCGGGACAGGGGGCATCTATGGCTACACCTTC.

The chain combines TRBV18 with TRBJ2-5, with 12 bases matching TRBD2. Germline V gives CDR1 KGHSH, CDR2 LQKENI. This CDR3 has 17 amino acids. The ends lost 3 bases at V and 4 bases at J; junction bases unmatched: 9. In DNA form, the CDR3 reads TGTGCCAGCTCACCCTCCCCGGCTAGCGGGAGGGGAGAGACCCAGTACTTC. Its protein is CASSPSPASGRGETQYF.

The rearrangement uses TRBV7-6 and TRBJ2-7; the D gene is possibly TRBD1 (5 bases). The CDR3 runs 15 residues. Trimming shortened V by 1 base and J by 0 bases, and 10 bases separated the two germline ends. Germline V CDR1 and CDR2: SGHVS, FNYEAQ. The CDR3 DNA is TGTGCCAGCAGCTTAGTTTCCGACAGCTCCTACGAGCAGTACTTC. Its protein product is CASSLVSDSSYEQYF.

This clone showed up just a few times. The gene calls are TRBV28 and TRBJ1-1, with TRBD1 matching 8 bases. In germline, CDR1 is MDHEN, CDR2 SYDVKM. Trimming at V came to 3 bases and at J to 5 bases, leaving 5 bases not matched to a gene. The CDR3 spans 14 residues. The CDR3, as DNA: TGTGCCAGCAGTTTGACCGACAGGGGAACTGAAGCTTTCTTT. Translated, it gives CASSLTDRGTEAFF.

The chain carries TRBV7-9 and TRBJ1-2, with a weak D call TRBD1 (5 bases). The germline V gene has CDR1 SEHNR and CDR2 FQNEAQ (reference sequence). Deletions cut 5 bases from V and 1 base from J, with 20 bases between. There are 17 residues in the CDR3. The DNA of the CDR3 is TGTGCCAGCAGCAACCTCAGAACTTCAGGGTTTAACTATGGCTACACCTTC. Translating gives CASSNLRTSGFNYGYTF. Filled out from reference TRBV7-9 and TRBJ1-2, the complete variable domain reads DTGVSQNPRHKITKRGQNVTFRCDPISEHNRLYWYRQTLGQGPEFLTYFQNEAQLEKSRLLSDRFSAERPKGSFSTLEIQRTEQGDSAMYLCASSNLRTSGFNYGYTFGSGTRLTVV.

Concerning this clone: The sample contains more than one DNA sequence encoding this CDR3. V gene TRBV5-1 combines with J gene TRBJ1-4, with TRBD1 identical over 8 bases. The CDR3 runs 15 residues. V trimming: 3 bases; J trimming: 3 bases; junction bases outside the gene matches: 4. Germline V CDR1 and CDR2: SGHRS, YFSETQ. CDR3 DNA sequence: TGCGCCAGCAGCTCGGGACAGGCCGCTAATGAAAAACTGTTTTTT. It yields the protein CASSSGQAANEKLFF.

V and J are TRBV6-5 and TRBJ2-3; D unclear. The CDR3 spans 13 residues. Trimming removed 6 bases from V and 6 bases from J, with 13 bases in between. CDR1 and CDR2 from the germline V gene are MNHEY and SVGAGI. This CDR3 reads CASSRGPADTQYF. The CDR3 bases are TGTGCCAGCAGCCGCGGACCCGCGGATACGCAGTATTTT.

The chain is built from TRBV5-1 and TRBJ2-7; 7 positions match TRBD2. Trimming removed 3 bases from V and 1 base from J; junction bases left unmatched: 13. Per germline, CDR1 SGHRS and CDR2 YFSETQ. The CDR3 covers 17 residues. CDR3 amino acids: CASSSRTKGGPSYEQYF. DNA for the CDR3: TGCGCCAGCAGCTCGCGGACCAAGGGAGGGCCATCCTACGAGCAGTACTTC. Using reference TRBV5-1 and TRBJ2-7 for the parts outside the CDR3, the full variable domain is KAGVTQTPRYLIKTRGQQVTLSCSPISGHRSVSWYQQTPGQGLQFLFEYFSETQRNKGNFPGRFSGRQFSNSRSEMNVSTLELGDSALYLCASSSRTKGGPSYEQYFGPGTRLTVT.

V gene TRBV6-1 combines with J gene TRBJ2-2, with D possibly being TRBD2 (6 bases). CDR1 MNHNS and CDR2 SASEGT come from the germline V gene. Trimming took off 2 bases at V and 5 bases at J, with 15 bases between the two ends. The CDR3 is made up of 16 amino acids. CDR3: CASSENVWRGTGELFF. The CDR3 coding sequence is TGTGCCAGCAGTGAAAATGTGTGGAGGGGAACCGGGGAGCTGTTTTTT.

This chain connects TRBV11-2 to TRBJ2-2; perhaps TRBD2 as D (5 bases). Per germline, CDR1 SGHAT and CDR2 FQNNGV. CDR3 length: 14 amino acids. V lost 4 bases to trimming and J lost 13 bases, with 19 bases between them. The CDR3 protein is CASSSLGTAVGLFF. CDR3 nucleotide sequence: TGTGCCAGCAGCTCCCTCGGCACAGCGGTGGGGCTGTTTTTT.

In the case of this clone: Other DNA sequences from this sample encode an identical CDR3 as well. This chain uses TRBV5-4 with TRBJ2-7; maybe TRBD2 (5 bases). The CDR3 has 15 amino acids. Germline values: CDR1 SGHNT, CDR2 YYREEE (reference sequence). Between the trimmed V and J ends, which lost 3 bases and 2 bases, there was a span of 15 bases. The CDR3 spells CASSSGGGPTYEQYF. CDR3 coding DNA: TGTGCCAGCAGCTCCGGAGGAGGACCCACCTACGAGCAGTACTTC.

Comments on this clone: Other DNA sequences within the sample encode an identical CDR3. This sequence joins TRBV11-2 and TRBJ1-2, with 10 bases matching TRBD1. Germline CDR1 and CDR2: SGHAT and FQNNGV. V dropped 5 bases and J dropped 6; count of bases not matched to a gene: 3. The CDR3 consists of 13 residues. Written as DNA, the CDR3 is TGTGCCAGCAGCCCAGACAGGGGGCATGGCTACACCTTC. This translates into CASSPDRGHGYTF.

This chain uses TRBV6-6 with TRBJ2-7; no definite D call. The ends were cut back, 0 bases at V and 3 bases at J, with 15 bases in the middle. Per germline, CDR1 MNHNY and CDR2 SVGAGI (reference sequence). The CDR3 covers 16 residues. The CDR3 loop reads CASSYSHPGRGYEQYF. CDR3 coding DNA: TGTGCCAGCAGTTACTCCCATCCGGGCCGCGGCTACGAGCAGTACTTC.

The chain couples TRBV7-2 to TRBJ2-7; D possibly corresponds to TRBD1 (5 bases). This CDR3 has 13 residues. Germline CDR1 reads SGHTA; CDR2 reads FQGNSA. Trimming stripped 1 base from V and 6 bases from J, with 10 bases between. In DNA form, the CDR3 reads TGTGCCAGCAGCTTAGAATTTAGGGGCGAGCAGTACTTC. Translation gives CASSLEFRGEQYF. Looking up the rest from reference TRBV7-2 and TRBJ2-7 gives the full variable domain: GAGVSQSPSNKVTEKGKDVELRCDPISGHTALYWYRQSLGQGLEFLIYFQGNSAPDKSGLPSDRFSAERTGGSVSTLTIQRTQQEDSAVYLCASSLEFRGEQYFGPGTRLTVT.

The chain employs TRBV6-1 and TRBJ2-1; D unclear. There are 11 residues in the CDR3. CDR1 MNHNS and CDR2 SASEGT come from the germline V gene. V lost 10 bases to trimming and J lost 6 bases, with 10 bases between them. CDR3 in amino acids: CAILRRNEQFF. CDR3 nucleotide sequence: TGTGCCATCCTTAGGCGCAATGAGCAGTTCTTC.

J is TRBJ2-7 and V is TRBV29-1, with 7 bases fitting TRBD1. Trimming cost V 7 bases and J 6 bases; bases outside gene matches: 15. This CDR3 comprises 14 residues. Germline CDR1 SQVTM, CDR2 ANQGSEA. This CDR3 reads CSAMGPRGGGEQYF. In nucleotides, the CDR3 is TGCAGCGCCATGGGGCCCAGAGGGGGCGGCGAGCAGTACTTC.

This chain links TRBV21-1 with TRBJ1-5. TRBV21-1 is an annotated pseudogene. The CDR3 spans 14 residues. The DNA for the CDR3 is TGTGCCAGCAGCAAACTCCCGAGCAATCAGCCCCAGCATTTT. Translated: CASSKLPSNQPQHF.

The chain joins TRBV2 to TRBJ2-1; 13 bases are a match to TRBD2. This CDR3 has 16 residues. The trim removed 0 bases at V and 5 bases at J, leaving 1 base unmatched. CDR1 is SNHLY, CDR2 FYNNEI, per germline. The chain's CDR3 is CASSEAGLAGNNEQFF. The DNA of the CDR3 is TGTGCCAGCAGTGAAGCGGGACTAGCGGGGAACAATGAGCAGTTCTTC.

This clone has a single count. This chain joins TRBV7-9 and TRBJ2-5; D gene uncertain. This CDR3 comprises 14 residues. Germline assignment: CDR1 SEHNR and CDR2 FQNEAQ (reference sequence). The V gene lost 6 bases and the J gene lost 4 bases, with 15 bases spanning the gap. The CDR3 is CASSPPEGRETQYF. In DNA, the CDR3 is TGTGCCAGCAGTCCTCCGGAAGGTCGAGAGACCCAGTACTTC.

The chain joins TRBV2 to TRBJ1-4; 8 bases are shared with TRBD1. The CDR3 contains 15 residues. CDR1 is SNHLY, CDR2 FYNNEI, per germline. V lost 4 bases and J lost 5; bases outside the gene matches: 6. The chain's CDR3 is CASSVTGTGNEKLFF. For the CDR3, the DNA is TGTGCCAGCAGTGTTACCGGGACAGGCAATGAAAAACTGTTTTTT.

On this clone: The sample contains more than one DNA sequence encoding this CDR3. The chain recombines TRBV6-5 with TRBJ2-7; TRBD1 aligns across 8 bases. The junction had 7 bases not matched to a gene; V was cut back by 1 base and J by 5 bases. Germline CDR1 MNHEY, CDR2 SVGAGI. The CDR3 extends over 15 amino acids. The CDR3 DNA is TGTGCCAGCAGTTACTTCGGGCAGGGGGCAAACGAGCAGTACTTC. It is translated as CASSYFGQGANEQYF.